The next 13 T cell receptor beta chains were all read from a single sample in a study of cytotoxic CD8 clonotypes in ibrutinib-treated CLL. The data were produced by immunoSEQ multiplex PCR, yet TCRdb's version contains in-frame clones alone and is incomplete. Of around 330,000 clones in the sample, roughly 67% were seen once. The sequencing here drew on PBMCs, taken after 36 months of ibrutinib treatment. These receptors were obtained from a human donor with chronic lymphocytic leukemia.

The chain combines TRBV10-3 with TRBJ1-1; no clear D gene. V was cut by 0 bases and J by 0 bases, with 8 bases left in between. CDR1 is ENHRY, CDR2 SYGVKD, per germline. The CDR3 has 15 residues. DNA for the CDR3: TGTGCCATCAGTGAGTCAAGGGTAGTGAACACTGAAGCTTTCTTT. It codes for CAISESRVVNTEAFF.

The gene calls are TRBV2 and TRBJ2-6; D uncertain. CDR1 is SNHLY, CDR2 FYNNEI, per germline. Trimming stripped 5 bases from V and 0 bases from J, with 14 bases between. CDR3 length equals 17 residues. CDR3: CASSLGRPSSGANVLTF. In DNA, the CDR3 is TGTGCCAGCAGTCTAGGCAGGCCGAGCTCTGGGGCCAACGTCCTGACTTTC.

The chain couples TRBV7-9 to TRBJ2-2; TRBD2 agrees at 11 bases. This CDR3 is built from 16 residues. Per the germline V gene, CDR1 is SEHNR and CDR2 is FQNEAQ (reference sequence). Trimming cost V 5 bases and J 7 bases; bases outside gene matches: 9. For the CDR3, the DNA is TGTGCCAGCAGCCAAAACGGACTAGCGGGTGACGGGGAGCTGTTTTTT. Residues: CASSQNGLAGDGELFF.

The chain is built from TRBV15 and TRBJ2-1; D assignment may be TRBD1 or TRBD2 (5 bases each). Germline loops: CDR1 LNHNV, CDR2 YYDKDF (reference sequence). The V end was cut by 0 bases, the J end by 1 base, with 7 bases between. CDR3 length: 15 amino acids. The DNA of the CDR3 is TGTGCCACCAGCAGAGAGGGGGATTCCTACAATGAGCAGTTCTTC. Its translation: CATSREGDSYNEQFF.

The chain joins TRBV28 to TRBJ2-1; 13 bases match TRBD2. The ends lost 5 bases at V and 8 bases at J; junction bases unmatched: 12. The CDR3 runs 17 residues. The germline gives CDR1 MDHEN, CDR2 SYDVKM. The CDR3 sequence is CASSTLGLAGVLHEQFF. In DNA, the CDR3 is TGTGCCAGCAGTACCTTAGGACTAGCGGGAGTATTACATGAGCAGTTCTTC.

V gene TRBV7-6 combines with J gene TRBJ2-7; no clear D. The CDR3 spans 13 residues. Germline assignment: CDR1 SGHVS and CDR2 FNYEAQ. Trimming left V 5 bases short and J 2 bases short, with 10 bases between. Here the CDR3 reads CASSPKMTYEQYF. The CDR3 region has the DNA TGTGCCAGCAGCCCCAAGATGACCTACGAGCAGTACTTC.

V gene TRBV7-8 combines with J gene TRBJ1-1; 10 nucleotides align to TRBD1. The CDR3 totals 13 residues. CDR1 SGHVS and CDR2 FQNEAQ come from the germline V gene. The junction had 7 bases not matched to a gene; V was cut back by 5 bases and J by 10 bases. The DNA for the CDR3 is TGTGCCAGCAGCACGACAGGGGGCGTCTTAGCTTTCTTT. Residues: CASSTTGGVLAFF.

In this sample, this clone turned up a few times. The chain has TRBV29-1 and TRBJ1-5, with 7 nucleotides matching TRBD1. This CDR3 is built from 13 residues. Germline assignment: CDR1 SQVTM and CDR2 ANQGSEA. With 3 bases clipped from V and 7 bases from J, the junction kept 6 bases outside the gene matches. CDR3 protein: CSVEEGAGQPQHF. The CDR3 DNA reads as TGCAGCGTTGAGGAGGGGGCAGGGCAGCCCCAGCATTTT.

This clone showed up just once. CDR3: CASSPVLGSEQFF. The CDR3 DNA reads as TGTGCCAGCAGTCCGGTCCTCGGTAGTGAGCAGTTCTTC. J is TRBJ2-1 and V is TRBV28; D gene uncertain. The length of the CDR3 is 13 residues. Trimming shortened V by 5 bases and J by 9 bases, and 14 bases separated the two germline ends. CDR1 and CDR2 from the germline V gene are MDHEN and SYDVKM.

CDR3 bases: TGTGCCAGCAGCCCCACCTCGTACCCCGCGAGCCCCGGGGAGCTGTTTTTT. Protein sequence: CASSPTSYPASPGELFF. This chain uses TRBV7-2 with TRBJ2-2; D ambiguous. Looked up from germline, CDR1 is SGHTA and CDR2 is FQGNSA. The CDR3 sequence is 17 residues long. V lost 5 bases and J lost 6, with 22 bases in between.

The V gene is TRBV9, the J gene TRBJ2-1; a possible D gene is TRBD1 (6 bases). CDR1 SGDLS and CDR2 YYNGEE come from the germline V gene. The CDR3 sequence is 15 residues long. V was shortened by 0 bases and J by 4 bases, with 11 bases between the two germline ends. CDR3 region: CASSVGQGNYNEQFF. The CDR3 DNA follows: TGTGCCAGCAGCGTAGGTCAGGGGAATTACAATGAGCAGTTCTTC. Variable domain in full (rest from reference TRBV9 and TRBJ2-1): DSGVTQTPKHLITATGQRVTLRCSPRSGDLSVYWYQQSLDQGLQFLIQYYNGEERAKGNILERFSAQQFPDLHSELNLSSLELGDSALYFCASSVGQGNYNEQFFGPGTRLTVL.

The table lists this clone with a few counts. This chain links TRBV28 with TRBJ1-2, with D perhaps matching TRBD1 (5 bases). CDR3 length: 13 amino acids. CDR1 and CDR2 from the germline V gene are MDHEN and SYDVKM. The V end was cut by 6 bases, the J end by 8 bases, with 16 bases between. DNA for the CDR3: TGTGCCAGCAGCCCCGCGGACAACTTGGGCTACACCTTC. Protein product: CASSPADNLGYTF.

This chain uses TRBV11-2 with TRBJ1-3, with 8 bases matching TRBD1. The CDR3 is 14 amino acids. Germline CDR1 and CDR2: SGHAT and FQNNGV. Trimming cost V 4 bases and J 4 bases; bases outside gene matches: 3. CDR3 amino acids: CASSWTGKGNTIYF. The CDR3 DNA sequence: TGTGCCAGCAGCTGGACAGGGAAGGGAAACACCATATATTTT.